The clone carrying this TCR beta chain was seen a handful of times. TCRdb re-derived calls from the RT-PCR reads in MiXCR, one entry per CDR3 protein. The table includes 150,000 to 200,000 distinct CDR3 sequences, 41% detected once. The entry originates in a study of patients and donors after allogeneic stem cell transplantation. This CDR3 has 14 amino acids. V was pared by 6 bases and J by 1 base, with 10 bases between. Material for sequencing was blood, either unsorted or a sorted T cell fraction (not recorded which). J is TRBJ1-5 and V is TRBV12-3 or TRBV12-4; D may be TRBD1 (6 bases). The clonotype was recovered from a human donor who was either an allogeneic HSCT recipient or a stem cell or donor lymphocyte infusion donor (not recorded which). It is not recorded whose cells these are; they may come from a transplant donor. The CDR3 DNA follows: TGTGCCAGCAGCTCGGACAGAAGCAATCAGCCCCAGCATTTT. Amino acids: CASSSDRSNQPQHF.